This is a list of T cell receptor beta chains from one sample in a study of shared clonotypes between healthy human individuals. The table came from immunoSEQ multiplex PCR; TCRdb's copy has only in-frame clones and leaves some out. The sample carries about 2.4 million clones, approximately 93% recorded once. Material for sequencing was naive CD4+ T cells from PBMCs. These receptors were collected from a man aged 18-30 years in good health. Some clones in this sample may be carry-over from other donors' samples. CDR3s include the opening cysteine and the closing phenylalanine or tryptophan. A D gene is named only where the DNA matches it firmly. Rows may omit the clone size; those that give it use once, few, many or a size class.

j_call clone_size v_call d_call cdr3_nt cdr3_aa
TRBJ1-5 NA TRBV7-8 NA TGTGCCAGCAGCTTAGCGAATCAGGTCTGGCAGCCCCAGCATTTT CASSLANQVWQPQHF
TRBJ2-3 NA TRBV25-1 TRBD2 TGTGCCAGCAGTGAAGGGATAGCGGGAGGGGCTGGCACGCAGTATTTT CASSEGIAGGAGTQYF
TRBJ1-3 NA TRBV5-1 NA TGCGCCAGCACCTCCCAGGGCTCCCCTGGAAACACCATATATTTT CASTSQGSPGNTIYF
TRBJ2-1 NA TRBV2 TRBD2 TGTGCCAGCCCGCCCATAAGCGGGAGCTCCTACAATGAGCAGTTCTTC CASPPISGSSYNEQFF
TRBJ1-5 NA TRBV6-1 TRBD1 TGTGCCAGCAGTCTCTCGACAGGGAGCAATCAGCCCCAGCATTTT CASSLSTGSNQPQHF
TRBJ1-2 few TRBV10-3 NA TGTGCCATCAGTGAGTCCGGAGACTATGGCTACACCTTC CAISESGDYGYTF
TRBJ2-7 NA TRBV28 NA TGTGCCACCATCTCGGGGGTCTATGACGAGCAGTACTTC CATISGVYDEQYF
TRBJ2-1 NA TRBV21-1 NA TGTGCCAGCACCCCAGGTCGGGAGGGGGCCTACAATGAGCAGTTCTTC CASTPGREGAYNEQFF
TRBJ1-5 NA TRBV5-6 TRBD1 TGTGCCAGCAGCTCGATGGACAGGATTGGCAATCAGCCCCAGCATTTT CASSSMDRIGNQPQHF
TRBJ2-2 NA TRBV7-9 NA TGTGCCAGCAGCCCCGCTCCGTGGGACACCGGGGAGCTGTTTTTT CASSPAPWDTGELFF